This TCR beta chain was found in a study of metastatic and nonmetastatic thyroid tumors (dated by TCRdb to 2018 to 2021). Broadly, across the study: Repertoires were compared across peripheral blood and tumor or nodule tissue samples from malignant and benign thyroid patients.

The CDR3 has 16 amino acids, counting the end cysteine and phenylalanine. The CDR3 DNA has 48 bases and is translated from base 1. The germline V gene specifies LGHNA as CDR1 and YSLEER as CDR2. Cut back by 0 bases and 1 base, the V and J ends lie 7 bases apart. The full study reports these points: In both blood and tumor samples, TCR beta diversity was reported to be significantly higher in malignant tumors than in benign nodules.

This clone was counted many times. This receptor's antigen is unknown. Base-call qualities are not available, and no considerably larger clone is one nucleotide away. Preparation of the library involved PCR. Sequencing was performed on an Illumina HiSeq 4000. The TCR beta-chain CDR3 region of each patient was profiled by high-throughput sequencing. As for the original processing: A classifier to discriminate distant-metastatic papillary thyroid cancer patients was built from CDR3 differences across clinicopathological groups. The Shannon index was used to measure repertoire diversity, and the Morisita-Horn index was used to measure how similar tumor and blood repertoires were. The raw public reads went through TCRdb reprocessing: fastp at Q25, MiXCR clone calling, in-frame beta chains kept. The authors' filters were not applied to this entry. Across this sample there are over 20,000 clones, with about 30% seen only once. The top ten hold more than 15% of the sample.

None of the patients had been given any treatment before thyroid surgery. Using T-cell receptor beta sequencing, the researchers looked back retrospectively at clinical samples from patients, gathered between the early 2010s and the late 2010s. Sequences were obtained from blood. This receptor chain uses TRBV4-3 and TRBJ2-6; the D gene cannot be named for sure. The source of this sequence is a female donor with papillary thyroid cancer or a benign thyroid nodule (not recorded which). Some clones in this sample may be carry-over from other donors' samples. The nucleotides read TGCGCCAGCAGCCAAGATACCGGTTCTGGGGCCAACGTCCTGACTTTC. Its amino acids are CASSQDTGSGANVLTF.